The 14 T cell receptor beta chains reported below all come from one sample, sequenced in a study of response to subunit inactivated influenza vaccine. TCRdb itself ran the RT-PCR reads through MiXCR, one entry per CDR3 protein. Here the sample spans 710,000 or so distinct CDR3 sequences, 15% to 19% being singletons. This material consisted of PBMCs from blood, taken 12 days after vaccination. The receptors here all came from a man over 45 who received an inactivated influenza vaccine.

The chain combines TRBV20-1 with TRBJ2-3; D remains unclear. The germline V and J ends were trimmed by 3 bases and 1 base, with 5 bases remaining between them. This CDR3 has 12 amino acids. In germline, CDR1 is DFQATT, CDR2 SNEGSKA (reference sequence). DNA of the CDR3: TGCAGTGCTAGCCAAGGCACAGATACGCAGTATTTT. Translating gives CSASQGTDTQYF.

This clonotype was detected only a few times. The chain carries TRBV4-3 and TRBJ2-7, with D perhaps matching TRBD1 (7 bases). V shed 0 bases and J shed 7 bases, with 13 bases lying between them. The CDR3 length is 14 residues. Germline assignment: CDR1 LGHNA and CDR2 YSLEER. For the CDR3, the DNA is TGCGCCAGCAGCCAAGATTCAGGGGGGCTTGAGCAGTACTTC. Residues: CASSQDSGGLEQYF.

A few counts support this clonotype. The CDR3 region has the DNA TGTGCCAGCAGCTTATCCGGACAGATGAACACTGAAGCTTTCTTT. Protein sequence: CASSLSGQMNTEAFF. V usage is TRBV7-9 and J usage is TRBJ1-1; perhaps TRBD1 as D (6 bases). Germline CDR1 and CDR2: SEHNR and FQNEAQ (reference sequence). V dropped 2 bases and J dropped 0 bases, with 10 bases sitting between them. The length of the CDR3 is 15 residues.

Worth noting for this clonotype: Mismatch with germline at one junction end may stem from a read error. The rearrangement links TRBV28 to TRBJ2-1, with 10 bases aligning to TRBD2. Per germline, CDR1 MDHEN and CDR2 SYDVKM. The CDR3 runs 17 residues. This CDR3 is CGSSIGLAEDWGNEQFF. The DNA for the CDR3 is TGTGGCAGCAGTATAGGACTAGCGGAAGACTGGGGTAATGAGCAGTTCTTC.

This clonotype appeared many times. The rearrangement joins TRBV7-6 to TRBJ2-2; D remains ambiguous. The CDR3 contains 15 residues. Trimming shortened V by 1 base and J by 6 bases, and 12 bases separated the two germline ends. Per the germline V gene, CDR1 is SGHVS and CDR2 is FNYEAQ. The CDR3 sequence is CASSLVASGAGELFF. In DNA form, the CDR3 reads TGTGCCAGCAGCTTAGTCGCGAGTGGTGCCGGGGAGCTGTTTTTT.

The count of this clonotype is one. The chain links TRBV10-3 to TRBJ1-1; D call uncertain. The V end lost 2 bases, the J end lost 8 bases, and 9 bases lay between the germline ends. Germline lookup yields CDR1 ENHRY and CDR2 SYGVKD. The CDR3 has 12 residues. The CDR3 bases are TGTGCCATCAGTGAGCCTGAAGGGGAAGCTTTCTTT. Its protein product is CAISEPEGEAFF.

In this sample, this clonotype turned up many times. The chain links TRBV12-3 or TRBV12-4 to TRBJ1-5, with D hard to call. The CDR3 has 14 amino acids. Trimming cost V 3 bases and J 1 base, with 7 bases left between them. The CDR3 region has the DNA TGTGCCAGCAGTTTGAGTCAGAGCAATCAGCCCCAGCATTTT. It yields the protein CASSLSQSNQPQHF.

This clonotype was observed a few times. The chain employs TRBV19 and TRBJ1-3; D gene unclear. This CDR3 has 13 residues. The V gene lost 5 bases and the J gene lost 4 bases, with 9 bases spanning the gap. The germline V gene encodes CDR1 LNHDA and CDR2 SQIVND (reference sequence). Here the CDR3 reads CASSLRIGNTIYF. For the CDR3, the DNA is TGTGCCAGTAGTCTGAGGATCGGAAACACCATATATTTT.

This clonotype was found a few times. CDR3 sequence reads: CASSEPGQGATEAFF. CDR3 DNA sequence: TGCGCCAGCAGCGAACCGGGACAGGGGGCGACTGAAGCTTTCTTT. The chain carries TRBV4-3 and TRBJ1-1; 12 positions agree with TRBD1. From germline, CDR1 is LGHNA and CDR2 YSLEER. V dropped 5 bases and J dropped 5; count of bases not matched to a gene: 6. The CDR3 extends over 15 amino acids.

This clonotype was counted a few times. The chain recombines TRBV5-6 with TRBJ2-3, with 10 bases lining up with TRBD1. J lost 1 base, V lost 0 bases, and 2 bases had no gene match. Germline CDR1 SGHDT, CDR2 YYEEEE. The CDR3 sequence is 16 residues long. The CDR3 DNA reads TGTGCCAGCAGCTTGGGGACAGGGGGTGGCACAGATACGCAGTATTTT. Translating gives CASSLGTGGGTDTQYF. Full variable domain (outside the CDR3, taken from reference TRBV5-6 and TRBJ2-3): DAGVTQSPTHLIKTRGQQVTLRCSPKSGHDTVSWYQQALGQGPQFIFQYYEEEERQRGNFPDRFSGHQFPNYSSELNVNALLLGDSALYLCASSLGTGGGTDTQYFGPGTRLTVL.

The chain carries TRBV6-5 and TRBJ2-7; D gene unclear. The V gene's germline CDR1 is MNHEY and CDR2 SVGAGI. This CDR3 is built from 14 residues. The V end lost 6 bases, the J end lost 1 base, and 13 bases lay between the germline ends. The chain's CDR3 is CASRTRPFSYEQYF. The CDR3 region has the DNA TGTGCCAGCAGAACTCGACCCTTTTCCTACGAGCAGTACTTC.

The sample holds many counts of this clonotype. The chain links TRBV7-2 to TRBJ2-7; D remains ambiguous. The CDR3 runs 14 residues. Germline CDR1 SGHTA, CDR2 FQGNSA. Between the trimmed V and J ends, which lost 1 base and 3 bases, there was a span of 10 bases. The CDR3 DNA reads as TGTGCCAGCAGCTTAGGGGCTTCCTACTACGAGCAGTACTTC. Its protein product is CASSLGASYYEQYF.

This clonotype occurred many times. The CDR3, as DNA: TGCAGCGTTGAAGATCGAGACGGGATGGCTATGGAGCAGTACTTC. Translated: CSVEDRDGMAMEQYF. This rearrangement joins TRBV29-1 to TRBJ2-7; a possible D gene is TRBD2 (5 bases). The V end was cut by 0 bases, the J end by 7 bases, with 19 bases between. This CDR3 has 15 residues. Germline CDR1 and CDR2: SQVTM and ANQGSEA.

This clonotype has just a few counts. The chain combines TRBV20-1 with TRBJ1-5; D gene unclear. This CDR3 contains 14 residues. V shed 2 bases and J shed 4 bases, with 12 bases lying between them. CDR1 is DFQATT and CDR2 is SNEGSKA in the germline V gene (reference sequence). The CDR3 region is CSARPPGVNQPQHF. The CDR3 bases are TGCAGTGCTAGACCCCCGGGAGTAAATCAGCCCCAGCATTTT.